This paragraph reports one T cell receptor beta chain. Its target is not known. These data originate in a study of T cells in narcolepsy. Whole-study context: Enrolled donors included narcolepsy type 1 or type 2 patients and healthy controls. Study-level results: Healthy controls reportedly lacked the autoreactive clonotypes serially found in patients' blood. Autoreactive HCRT-specific and TRIB2-specific clonotypes were marked in same-patient CSF-versus-blood CD4+ comparisons.

Sequencing used immunoSEQ multiplex PCR; TCRdb keeps in-frame clones, though not all of them. The sample lists more than 10,000 clones, roughly 93% occurring once. The V and J ends lost 4 bases and 4 bases respectively, with 11 bases between them. The CDR3 extends over 13 amino acids. Germline assignment: CDR1 MNHNS and CDR2 SASEGT. The chain uses TRBV6-1 and TRBJ2-7, with unresolved D. The sample taken for sequencing was CD45RA- memory CD4+ T cells from PBMCs. The receptor was derived from a human donor with narcolepsy. The CDR3 sequence: CASSATDGYEQYF. CDR3 bases: TGTGCCAGCAGTGCGACGGACGGATACGAGCAGTACTTC.